Sequencing of this TCR beta chain was carried out in a study of blood T cell repertoires in COVID-19. Study details: COVID-19 samples from acute and convalescent phases originated in the United States, Italy and Spain. The cDNA or gDNA used as material had been derived from T cells, B-cell-depleted T cells, or PBMCs.

Trimming cost V 0 bases and J 7 bases, with 10 bases left between them. The germline V gene has CDR1 SGDLS and CDR2 YYNGEE. This CDR3 is 14 amino acids long. In the authors' methods: It was from reference gene primer amplification that nucleated cell counts were estimated. The assay was immunoSEQ multiplex PCR, and TCRdb's table has in-frame clones only and misses some. The DNA was the basis for D and trimming; V, J and clone size are from that table. The top ten clones hold 18% of a sample with approximately 120,000 clones, around four fifths of them seen once. The receptor was derived from a woman aged 55-70 years with acute or convalescent COVID-19. The J gene is TRBJ2-2, the V gene TRBV9; D unresolved. Sequenced input: peripheral blood. In DNA form, the CDR3 reads TGTGCCAGCAGCGTAGAGAAATACAGCGGGGAGCTGTTTTTT. Its translation: CASSVEKYSGELFF. The full variable domain, in which reference TRBV9 and TRBJ2-2 provide the parts outside the CDR3, is DSGVTQTPKHLITATGQRVTLRCSPRSGDLSVYWYQQSLDQGLQFLIQYYNGEERAKGNILERFSAQQFPDLHSELNLSSLELGDSALYFCASSVEKYSGELFFGEGSRLTVL.